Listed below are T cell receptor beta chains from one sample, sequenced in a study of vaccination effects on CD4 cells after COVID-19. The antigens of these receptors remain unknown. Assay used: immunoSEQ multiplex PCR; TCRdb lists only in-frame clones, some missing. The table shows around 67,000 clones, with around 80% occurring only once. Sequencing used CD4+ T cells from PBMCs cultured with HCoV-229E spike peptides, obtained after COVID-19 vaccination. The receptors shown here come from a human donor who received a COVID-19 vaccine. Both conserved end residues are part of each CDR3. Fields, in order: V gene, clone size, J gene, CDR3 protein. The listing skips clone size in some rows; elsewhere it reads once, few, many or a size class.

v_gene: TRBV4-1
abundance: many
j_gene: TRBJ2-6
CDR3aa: CASSARSMTGLLSSGANVLTF

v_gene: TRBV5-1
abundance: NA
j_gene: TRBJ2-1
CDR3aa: CASSGQVTGTRGNEQFF

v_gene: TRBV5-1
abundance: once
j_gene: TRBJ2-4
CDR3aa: CASSLGGGIQYF

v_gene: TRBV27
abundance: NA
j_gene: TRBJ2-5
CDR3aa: CASKDFTQETQYF

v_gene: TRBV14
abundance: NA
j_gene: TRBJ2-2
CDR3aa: CASSQDRVGQLTGELFF

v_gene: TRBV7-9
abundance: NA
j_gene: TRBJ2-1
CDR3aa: CASSRSGGDYNEQFF

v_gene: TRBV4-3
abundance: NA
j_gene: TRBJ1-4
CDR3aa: CASSLRGTNEKLFF

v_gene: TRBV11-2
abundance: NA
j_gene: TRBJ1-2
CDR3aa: CASSPTGTNYGYTF

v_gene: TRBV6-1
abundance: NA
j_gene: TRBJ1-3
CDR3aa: CASSEGGSGNTIYF

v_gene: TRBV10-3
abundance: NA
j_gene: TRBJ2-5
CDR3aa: CAISVAGGLQETQYF

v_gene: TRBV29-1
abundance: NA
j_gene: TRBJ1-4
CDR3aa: CSVETSAGEKLFF

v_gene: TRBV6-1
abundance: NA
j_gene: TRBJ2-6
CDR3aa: CASSDPGQGVVGANVLTF

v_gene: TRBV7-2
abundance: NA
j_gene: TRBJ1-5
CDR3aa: CASSLVEGRGQPQHF

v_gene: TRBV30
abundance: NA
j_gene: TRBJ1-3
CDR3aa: CAWSHGNTIYF

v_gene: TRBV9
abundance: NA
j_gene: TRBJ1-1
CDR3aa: CASSVGPKNTEAFF

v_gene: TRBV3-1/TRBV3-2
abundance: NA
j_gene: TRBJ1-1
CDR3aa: CASSGLGDTTEAFF